This entry lists 5 T cell receptor beta chains sequenced from one sample in a study of blood T cell repertoires in COVID-19. TCRdb's copy holds only in-frame clones and misses some; the assay was immunoSEQ multiplex PCR. This table holds some 69,000 clones, 89% found once. Sequencing was carried out using peripheral blood. These receptor sequences come from a woman between 45 and 65 years old with active COVID-19.

This sequence joins TRBV11-3 and TRBJ2-1; 7 bases map to TRBD1. Germline assignment: CDR1 SGHNT and CDR2 YENEEA. The junction had 5 bases not matched to a gene; V was cut back by 5 bases and J by 7 bases. The CDR3 is made up of 13 amino acids. The DNA for the CDR3 is TGTGCCAGCAGCACCACAGGGGTTAATGAGCAGTTCTTC. Protein product: CASSTTGVNEQFF.

V and J are TRBV5-8 and TRBJ1-3, with D possibly matching TRBD1 (6 bases). V lost 2 bases and J lost 2, with 11 bases in between. The CDR3 loop spans 15 amino acids. Germline V CDR1 and CDR2: SGHTS, YDEGEE. CDR3 DNA sequence: TGTGCCAGCAGCTTTCAGGGGCGCGCTGGAAACACCATATATTTT. Translation gives CASSFQGRAGNTIYF.

The rearrangement uses TRBV18 and TRBJ1-1; 8 bases are shared with TRBD1. This CDR3 comprises 15 residues. In germline, CDR1 is KGHSH, CDR2 LQKENI. The ends lost 1 base at V and 5 bases at J; junction bases unmatched: 6. The DNA of the CDR3 is TGTGCCAGCTCACCACGAAGGACAGGGTGGACTGAAGCTTTCTTT. This gives the protein CASSPRRTGWTEAFF.

V is TRBV6-5 and J is TRBJ1-1; a weak D match, TRBD1 (6 bases). V lost 5 bases and J lost 0, with 13 bases in between. Germline V gene lookup returns CDR1 MNHEY and CDR2 SVGAGI. CDR3 size: 15 residues. CDR3 coding DNA: TGTGCCAGCAGTACTACCGGGACAATGAACACTGAAGCTTTCTTT. Residues: CASSTTGTMNTEAFF.

The chain links TRBV7-9 to TRBJ2-1, with TRBD2 matching over 10 bases. The CDR3 sequence is 17 residues long. J lost 8 bases, V lost 3 bases, and 13 bases had no gene match. Per germline, CDR1 SEHNR and CDR2 FQNEAQ (reference sequence). The DNA for the CDR3 is TGTGCCAGCAGCTTTGGTCTCCAGCTAGCGGGAGTTCATGAGCAGTTCTTC. Translating it yields CASSFGLQLAGVHEQFF.